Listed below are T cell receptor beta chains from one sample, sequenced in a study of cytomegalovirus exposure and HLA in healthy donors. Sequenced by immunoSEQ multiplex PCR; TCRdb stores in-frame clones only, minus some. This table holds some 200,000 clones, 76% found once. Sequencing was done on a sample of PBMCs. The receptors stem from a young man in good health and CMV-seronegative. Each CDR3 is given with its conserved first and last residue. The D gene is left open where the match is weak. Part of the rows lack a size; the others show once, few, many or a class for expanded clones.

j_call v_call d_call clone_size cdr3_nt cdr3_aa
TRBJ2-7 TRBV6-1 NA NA TGTGCCAGCAGTGGAACAGCCTACGAGCAGTACTTC CASSGTAYEQYF
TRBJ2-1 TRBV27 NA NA TGTGCCAGCAGTTTATCGGCGGGGACAGAGAGCTACAATGAGCAGTTCTTC CASSLSAGTESYNEQFF
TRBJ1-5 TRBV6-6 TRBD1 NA TGTGCTAGCAGTGACAGGGATTTTAGCGAGCCCCAGCATTTT CASSDRDFSEPQHF
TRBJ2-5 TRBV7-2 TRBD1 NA TGTGCCAGCAGCCCTGGACAGGGCTATGGGGAGACCCAGTACTTC CASSPGQGYGETQYF
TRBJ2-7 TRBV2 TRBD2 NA TGTGCCAGCAGTGACGCGGGACTAGCGGGAGGGATCCACGAGCAGTACTTC CASSDAGLAGGIHEQYF
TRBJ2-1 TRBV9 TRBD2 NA TGTGCCAGCAGTCCTAGCGGCTCCTACAATGAGCAGTTCTTC CASSPSGSYNEQFF
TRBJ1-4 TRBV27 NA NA TGTGCCAGCAGTTTAAGCAGGGGAAAACTGTTTTTT CASSLSRGKLFF
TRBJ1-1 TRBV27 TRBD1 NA TGTGCCAGCCGGGACAGGGGTTGGACTGAAGCTTTCTTT CASRDRGWTEAFF
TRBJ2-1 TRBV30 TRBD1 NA TGTGCCTGGAGTCCACAGGGGGCGGGAATTGGGCAGTTCTTC CAWSPQGAGIGQFF
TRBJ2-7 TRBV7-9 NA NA TGTTCCAGCAGCCTCCTCGACGAGCAGTACTTC CSSSLLDEQYF
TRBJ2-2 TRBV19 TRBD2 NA TGTGCCAGTAAGAGAAAGGGCCTAGCGGGAGACGTCGGGGAGCTGTTTTTT CASKRKGLAGDVGELFF
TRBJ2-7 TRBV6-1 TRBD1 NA TGTGCCAGCAGTGAAGTACAGGGGGCGTCCTACGAGCAGTACTTC CASSEVQGASYEQYF
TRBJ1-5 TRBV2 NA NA TGTGCCAGCATGGCCACATGGAGACAGCCCCAGCATTTT CASMATWRQPQHF
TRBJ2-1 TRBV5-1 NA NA TGCGCCAGCAGCGGCTCTGGACAGAACAATGAGCAGTTCTTC CASSGSGQNNEQFF
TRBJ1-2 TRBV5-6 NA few TGTGCCAGCAGCTTGGGCAGGAACTATGGCTACACCTTC CASSLGRNYGYTF
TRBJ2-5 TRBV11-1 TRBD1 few TGTGCCAGCAGCTCTGACAGGGGCCAGGAGACCCAGTACTTC CASSSDRGQETQYF
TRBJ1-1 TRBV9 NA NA TGTGCCAGCAGCGCCGGAGTCATGAACACTGAAGCTTTCTTT CASSAGVMNTEAFF
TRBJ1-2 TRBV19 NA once TGTGCCAGCGAGGACAGAAACTATGGCTACACCTTC CASEDRNYGYTF
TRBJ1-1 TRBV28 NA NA TGTGCCAGCGGAGGCACTGAAGCTTTCTTT CASGGTEAFF
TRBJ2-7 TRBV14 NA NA TGTGCCAGCAGCCAAGTGGTCACTTTAGAGCAGTACTTC CASSQVVTLEQYF
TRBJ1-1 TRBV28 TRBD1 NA TGTGCCAGCAGTTCCCGGGACAGGTCGGACACTGAAGCTTTCTTT CASSSRDRSDTEAFF
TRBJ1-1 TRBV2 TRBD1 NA TGTGCCAGTACTAACAGGGGGGAAGCTTTCTTT CASTNRGEAFF